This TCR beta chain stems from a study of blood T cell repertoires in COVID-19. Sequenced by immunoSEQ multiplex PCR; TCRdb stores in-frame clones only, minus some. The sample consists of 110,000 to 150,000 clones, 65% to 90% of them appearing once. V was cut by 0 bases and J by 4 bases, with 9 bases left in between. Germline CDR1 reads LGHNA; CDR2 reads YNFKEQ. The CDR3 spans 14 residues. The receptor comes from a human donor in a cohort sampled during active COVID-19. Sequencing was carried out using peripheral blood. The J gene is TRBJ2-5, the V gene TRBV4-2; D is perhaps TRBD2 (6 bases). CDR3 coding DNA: TGTGCCAGCAGCCAAGAGGGGGGTTCAGAGACCCAGTACTTC. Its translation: CASSQEGGSETQYF.